Shown below are 17 T cell receptor beta chains from a single sample sequenced in a study of cytomegalovirus exposure and HLA in healthy donors. Primers included in the PCR were 60 Vbeta and 13 Jbeta primers. TCRdb's table, derived via immunoSEQ multiplex PCR, lists solely in-frame clones and lacks some. This table lists just over 150,000 clones. Material: PBMCs. Receptors originate from a man aged 25 to 45 in good health and CMV-seronegative.

The J gene is TRBJ1-4, the V gene TRBV28; no clear D gene. The germline gives CDR1 MDHEN, CDR2 SYDVKM. The CDR3 runs 17 residues. With 5 bases removed from V and 6 bases from J, the gap between germline ends came to 22 bases. CDR3 residues: CASSPPVGLAEYEKLFF. DNA of the CDR3: TGTGCCAGCAGTCCTCCCGTTGGCCTGGCTGAATATGAAAAACTGTTTTTT.

This chain joins TRBV9 and TRBJ1-2; D is unclear. The V end lost 4 bases, the J end lost 2 bases, and 12 bases lay between the germline ends. Germline V gives CDR1 SGDLS, CDR2 YYNGEE. The CDR3 is 14 residues long. The CDR3 DNA reads as TGTGCCAGCAGCCCCTCCCCAGGAAACTATGGCTACACCTTC. Translating gives CASSPSPGNYGYTF.

The chain employs TRBV7-9 and TRBJ2-1; 7 bases align to TRBD1. The CDR3 covers 13 residues. CDR1 is SEHNR and CDR2 is FQNEAQ in the germline V gene (reference sequence). With 5 bases clipped from V and 8 bases from J, the junction kept 6 bases outside the gene matches. The DNA of the CDR3 is TGTGCCAGCAGCCATAACACAGGGGATGAGCAGTTCTTC. This gives the protein CASSHNTGDEQFF.

The genes are TRBV5-1 and TRBJ2-7; 10 bases line up with TRBD2. V shed 2 bases, J shed 3 bases, and the junction held 14 bases outside the gene matches. Germline loops: CDR1 SGHRS, CDR2 YFSETQ. The CDR3 runs 18 residues. The CDR3 DNA is TGCGCCAGCAGCTTAGCACACAGGACTAGCGGAGGTTTCTACGAGCAGTACTTC. Translation: CASSLAHRTSGGFYEQYF.

This sequence joins TRBV5-1 and TRBJ2-2; TRBD2 agrees at 10 bases. Germline V gives CDR1 SGHRS, CDR2 YFSETQ. Trimming removed 4 bases from V and 4 bases from J; junction bases left unmatched: 7. This CDR3 has 16 amino acids. The CDR3 bases are TGCGCCAGCAGCGCAGCGGGAGGGCTTCTCACCGGGGAGCTGTTTTTT. Protein sequence: CASSAAGGLLTGELFF.

The rearrangement joins TRBV19 to TRBJ1-1, with 8 bases fitting TRBD1. Per germline, CDR1 LNHDA and CDR2 SQIVND (reference sequence). V shed 10 bases and J 4 bases; nucleotides not matched to a gene: 5. There are 12 residues in the CDR3. CDR3 sequence (DNA): TGTGCCACCCACGGGACAGGCACTGAAGCTTTCTTT. Its protein product is CATHGTGTEAFF.

Comments on this clone: One junction end disagrees with the germline gene, perhaps due to a read error. Other DNA sequences in the sample encode the same CDR3. The gene calls are TRBV29-1 and TRBJ2-1, with D perhaps TRBD2 (5 bases). The germline CDR1 and CDR2 sequences are SQVTM and ANQGSEA. The CDR3 consists of 12 residues. The CDR3 reads CSVEDGRNEQFF. The CDR3 DNA follows: TGTAGCGTTGAAGATGGGCGCAATGAGCAGTTCTTC.

This chain uses TRBV29-1 with TRBJ2-1, with a tentative D call TRBD1 (6 bases). The CDR3 is made up of 12 amino acids. Looked up from germline, CDR1 is SQVTM and CDR2 is ANQGSEA. V lost 3 bases and J 7 bases, leaving 10 bases between the germline ends. The CDR3 region is CSVDGQFNEQFF. CDR3 nucleotide sequence: TGCAGCGTTGACGGACAGTTTAATGAGCAGTTCTTC.

The gene calls are TRBV5-1 and TRBJ1-3, with 10 bases that match TRBD1. The ends lost 4 bases at V and 8 bases at J; junction bases unmatched: 9. Germline CDR1 and CDR2: SGHRS and YFSETQ. The CDR3 is 15 amino acids. In DNA form, the CDR3 reads TGCGCCAGCAGCAGGGACAGGGGCCGGGGGGACACCATATATTTT. Translation gives CASSRDRGRGDTIYF.

This chain uses TRBV27 with TRBJ1-2, with D maybe TRBD1 (5 bases). This CDR3 spans 15 amino acids. V gave up 3 bases and J gave up 0 bases, with 11 bases separating them. Germline V gene data show CDR1 as MNHEY and CDR2 as SMNVEV (reference sequence). The CDR3 DNA reads TGTGCCAGCAGTTTTGGGGCCGCCGCTAACTATGGCTACACCTTC. Protein product: CASSFGAAANYGYTF.

This sequence joins TRBV7-6 and TRBJ2-7, with 9 positions matching TRBD1. The CDR3 runs 15 residues. Germline CDR1 SGHVS, CDR2 FNYEAQ. V shed 5 bases and J 1 base; nucleotides not matched to a gene: 6. The CDR3 DNA is TGTGCCAGCAGCAGCGGACAGGGGAGGTCCTACGAGCAGTACTTC. Residues: CASSSGQGRSYEQYF.

The J gene is TRBJ1-4, the V gene TRBV19; TRBD1 agrees at 7 bases. Germline CDR1 reads LNHDA; CDR2 reads SQIVND (reference sequence). The CDR3 covers 15 residues. V shed 3 bases and J 3 bases; nucleotides not matched to a gene: 4. CDR3 residues: CASSMRGPANEKLFF. CDR3 nucleotide sequence: TGTGCCAGTAGTATGAGGGGGCCAGCTAATGAAAAACTGTTTTTT.

The chain is built from TRBV28 and TRBJ1-3, with D tentatively TRBD1 (5 bases). Germline V gives CDR1 MDHEN, CDR2 SYDVKM. With 6 bases removed from V and 0 bases from J, the gap between germline ends came to 9 bases. This CDR3 comprises 14 residues. CDR3 DNA sequence: TGTGCCAGCAGCCCCGGGGGCTCTGGAAACACCATATATTTT. Its protein product is CASSPGGSGNTIYF.

The V gene is TRBV27, the J gene TRBJ2-2; D unresolved. CDR1 is MNHEY, CDR2 SMNVEV, per germline (reference sequence). This CDR3 is built from 14 residues. V gave up 5 bases and J gave up 5 bases, with 12 bases separating them. The CDR3 bases are TGTGCCAGCAGTATCAACGTGCGGACCGGGGAGCTGTTTTTT. Translated, it gives CASSINVRTGELFF.

The chain recombines TRBV6-5 with TRBJ1-1; D is perhaps TRBD1 (5 bases). This CDR3 region has 14 residues. The V gene lost 0 bases and the J gene lost 3 bases, with 8 bases spanning the gap. From germline, CDR1 is MNHEY and CDR2 SVGAGI. In DNA, the CDR3 is TGTGCCAGCAGTTACTCGACAGCCTACACTGAAGCTTTCTTT. It codes for CASSYSTAYTEAFF.

The gene calls are TRBV28 and TRBJ2-1; D unclear. The germline gives CDR1 MDHEN, CDR2 SYDVKM. V lost 4 bases, J lost 7 bases, and 8 bases lay in between. The CDR3 runs 12 residues. CDR3 sequence (DNA): TGTGCCAGCAGTTCTCCCGGGAATGAGCAGTTCTTC. Translation: CASSSPGNEQFF.

The CDR3 bases are TGTGCCAGCGGCCTGCGGGGACAGCTCTACGAGCAGTACTTC. Protein: CASGLRGQLYEQYF. This sequence joins TRBV14 and TRBJ2-7, with D perhaps matching TRBD1 (7 bases). The CDR3 has 14 amino acids. The germline V gene has CDR1 SGHDN and CDR2 FVKESK. V gave up 8 bases and J gave up 3 bases, with 17 bases separating them.